Reported below is one TCR beta chain. CDR1 LGHDT and CDR2 YNNKEL come from the germline V gene (reference sequence). The V end was cut by 11 bases, the J end by 6 bases, with 14 bases between. The CDR3 length is 11 residues. The data are from a study of T cells after yellow fever vaccination. Study at large: When fractions had low cell numbers, they were prepared with SMART-Seq v4 Ultra Low Input.

TCRdb analysed the 5' RACE reads with MiXCR anew, one entry per CDR3 protein. Of 300,000 to 450,000 distinct CDR3 sequences in the sample, less than 9.5% are singletons; the top ten hold 15% to 20%. The origin of this receptor is a man in his late teens or twenties who received the YFV17D yellow fever vaccine. Sequencing used PBMCs, obtained approximately 40 days after the first yellow fever vaccination. The gene calls are TRBV3-1 and TRBJ2-7; D gene uncertain. CDR3 coding DNA: TGTGCCGTTGCGACACTGGGCGAGCAGTACTTC. It translates to CAVATLGEQYF.